The 9 T cell receptor beta chains in this list originate from one sample, sequenced in a study of cytomegalovirus exposure and HLA in healthy donors. 60 Vbeta and 13 Jbeta primers were used in PCR. TCRdb's table, derived via immunoSEQ multiplex PCR, lists solely in-frame clones and lacks some. Of about 130,000 clones in the sample, 77% were seen once. Sequenced input: PBMCs. Receptors were obtained from a woman in her thirties or forties in good health and CMV-seropositive.

The chain carries TRBV15 and TRBJ2-5; TRBD1 aligns across 8 bases. The junction had 5 bases not matched to a gene; V was cut back by 1 base and J by 7 bases. This CDR3 comprises 14 residues. The germline CDR1 and CDR2 sequences are LNHNV and YYDKDF (reference sequence). CDR3 region: CATSRVVGQGTQYF. The CDR3 DNA reads as TGTGCCACCAGCAGAGTAGTCGGACAGGGGACCCAGTACTTC.

This clone was seen just once. Other DNA sequences in this sample translate to the same CDR3. The chain uses TRBV27 and TRBJ2-7; 7 nucleotides agree with TRBD1. Losses at the gene ends were 1 base for V and 3 bases for J; bases not matched to a gene: 3. The CDR3 totals 14 residues. Germline V CDR1 and CDR2: MNHEY, SMNVEV (reference sequence). CDR3 coding DNA: TGTGCCAGCAGTTTATTAGGACAGGACTACGAGCAGTACTTC. This gives the protein CASSLLGQDYEQYF.

This chain uses TRBV4-1 with TRBJ1-2; D may be TRBD1 (6 bases). CDR1 is MGHRA and CDR2 is YSYEKL in the germline V gene. V lost 1 base and J 0 bases, leaving 12 bases between the germline ends. The CDR3 loop spans 16 amino acids. In nucleotides, the CDR3 is TGCGCCAGCAGCCAAGCTACAGGACAGTCTAACTATGGCTACACCTTC. Protein sequence: CASSQATGQSNYGYTF.

The chain uses TRBV9 and TRBJ2-5; no clear D gene. The length of the CDR3 is 15 residues. V gave up 2 bases and J gave up 2 bases, with 13 bases separating them. The germline CDR1 and CDR2 sequences are SGDLS and YYNGEE. The CDR3 sequence is CASSVATGVQETQYF. The CDR3 bases are TGTGCCAGCAGCGTGGCAACTGGAGTTCAAGAGACCCAGTACTTC.

This chain joins TRBV21-1 and TRBJ2-1; the table gives TRBD2 as D, unverified against the DNA. TRBV21-1 is flagged as a pseudogene. The CDR3 consists of 16 residues. CDR3 sequence: CASSAIGTREGPEQFF. The CDR3 DNA reads as TGTGCCAGCAGCGCCATTGGCACGCGGGAGGGTCCCGAGCAGTTCTTC.

The chain has TRBV18 and TRBJ1-5, with D tentatively TRBD1 (6 bases). This CDR3 is built from 13 residues. Germline values: CDR1 KGHSH, CDR2 LQKENI. With 6 bases removed from V and 7 bases from J, the gap between germline ends came to 13 bases. The CDR3 DNA follows: TGTGCCAGCTCGCCCGAGACAGGCCAGCCCCAGCATTTT. Translated: CASSPETGQPQHF. Full variable domain (rest looked up from reference TRBV18 and TRBJ1-5): NAGVMQNPRHLVRRRGQEARLRCSPMKGHSHVYWYRQLPEEGLKFMVYLQKENIIDESGMPKERFSAEFPKEGPSILRIQQVVRGDSAAYFCASSPETGQPQHFGDGTRLSIL.

The CDR3 DNA sequence: TGCGCCAGCAGGAAACAGGGGGTCGGGTACACTGAAGCTTTCTTT. Protein product: CASRKQGVGYTEAFF. V is TRBV5-1 and J is TRBJ1-1; the match to TRBD1 covers 8 bases. Per germline, CDR1 SGHRS and CDR2 YFSETQ. The CDR3 length is 15 residues. V shed 5 bases and J 3 bases; nucleotides not matched to a gene: 9.

This sequence joins TRBV7-9 and TRBJ2-3, with D perhaps matching TRBD2 (7 bases). Per germline, CDR1 SEHNR and CDR2 FQNEAQ (reference sequence). The CDR3 runs to 17 residues. Trimming stripped 4 bases from V and 3 bases from J, with 20 bases between. The CDR3 nucleotides read TGTGCCAGCAGCTCCTTTTTGGGGGGGGCCGGGACAGATACGCAGTATTTT. Its translation: CASSSFLGGAGTDTQYF.

V and J are TRBV28 and TRBJ1-5; a possible D gene is TRBD1 (5 bases). With 3 bases removed from V and 2 bases from J, the gap between germline ends came to 8 bases. The length of the CDR3 is 14 residues. Germline V gene lookup returns CDR1 MDHEN and CDR2 SYDVKM. CDR3 residues: CASSFWGGNQPQHF. Here the CDR3 DNA reads TGTGCCAGCAGTTTCTGGGGGGGCAATCAGCCCCAGCATTTT.